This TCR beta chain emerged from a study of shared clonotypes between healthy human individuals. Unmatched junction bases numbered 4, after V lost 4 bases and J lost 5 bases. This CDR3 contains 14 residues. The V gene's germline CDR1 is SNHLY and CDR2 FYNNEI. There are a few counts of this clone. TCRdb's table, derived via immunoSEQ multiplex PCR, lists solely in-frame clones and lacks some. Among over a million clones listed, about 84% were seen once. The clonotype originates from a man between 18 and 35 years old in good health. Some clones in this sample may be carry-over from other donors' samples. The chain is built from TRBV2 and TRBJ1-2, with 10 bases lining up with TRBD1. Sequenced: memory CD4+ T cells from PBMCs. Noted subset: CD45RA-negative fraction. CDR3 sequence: CASSGAGQGYGYTF. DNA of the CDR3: TGTGCCAGCAGTGGGGCGGGACAGGGGTATGGCTACACCTTC.